A single sample is the source of the 15 T cell receptor beta chains below, sequenced in a study of early T cells in non-severe SARS-CoV-2 infection. TCRdb reprocessed the 5' RACE reads via MiXCR and lists one record per CDR3 protein. The data show about 30,000 distinct CDR3 sequences, around 5% seen once. Material: whole blood. The source of these receptors is an adult who was a healthcare worker with PCR-confirmed SARS-CoV-2 infection or an uninfected control (not recorded which).

In its sample, this clonotype was seen many times. J is TRBJ2-5 and V is TRBV11-2, with TRBD1 matching 12 bases. V lost 5 bases, J lost 5 bases, and 3 bases stayed unmatched. The CDR3 length is 14 residues. Germline assignment: CDR1 SGHAT and CDR2 FQNNGV. CDR3 bases: TGTGCCAGCAGCCGGGACAGGGGGCGGGAGACCCAGTACTTC. Translated, it gives CASSRDRGRETQYF.

This clonotype has ten or more counts. V usage is TRBV11-3 and J usage is TRBJ2-1; D possibly corresponds to TRBD2 (6 bases). The CDR3 loop spans 12 amino acids. Germline CDR1 is SGHNT and CDR2 is YENEEA. The V gene lost 5 bases and the J gene lost 7 bases, with 9 bases spanning the gap. In nucleotides, the CDR3 is TGTGCCAGCAGCCCCAGCGGGAATGAGCAGTTCTTC. This translates into CASSPSGNEQFF.

The chain combines TRBV20-1 with TRBJ2-7; 9 nucleotides align to TRBD2. The J segment lost 0 bases and the V segment lost 0 bases, leaving 3 bases of the junction unmatched. From germline, CDR1 is DFQATT and CDR2 SNEGSKA (reference sequence). This CDR3 is 15 amino acids long. CDR3 protein: CSARDLAGSSYEQYF. The CDR3 nucleotides read TGCAGTGCTAGAGATCTAGCGGGGAGCTCCTACGAGCAGTACTTC.

This clonotype was counted only a few times. J is TRBJ2-1 and V is TRBV19; D is uncertain. Trimming cost V 6 bases and J 3 bases, with 9 bases left between them. This CDR3 region has 13 residues. The germline V gene has CDR1 LNHDA and CDR2 SQIVND (reference sequence). The CDR3, as DNA: TGTGCCAGTAGCGAAGGGAACTACAATGAGCAGTTCTTC. Translated, it gives CASSEGNYNEQFF.

This clonotype showed up many times. The V and J genes are TRBV6-5 and TRBJ2-3, with 7 bases aligning to TRBD2. V lost 7 bases, J lost 0 bases, and 7 bases stayed unmatched. CDR1 is MNHEY, CDR2 SVGAGI, per germline. There are 15 residues in the CDR3. CDR3 bases: TGTGCCAGCACCCAGGCGGGGGTTAGCACAGATACGCAGTATTTT. Translation: CASTQAGVSTDTQYF.

In this sample, this clonotype turned up many times. The V gene is TRBV25-1, the J gene TRBJ2-3; possible D gene TRBD2, 6 bases. The germline V gene encodes CDR1 MGHDK and CDR2 SYGVNS. The CDR3 has 11 amino acids. Trimming removed 6 bases at V and 9 bases at J, with 10 bases between. DNA for the CDR3: TGTGCCAGCAGGGCGGGACGCACGCAGTATTTT. It codes for CASRAGRTQYF.

This clonotype was counted a few times. The rearrangement joins TRBV19 to TRBJ2-1; no firm D call. Germline lookup yields CDR1 LNHDA and CDR2 SQIVND (reference sequence). This CDR3 contains 14 residues. V gave up 3 bases and J gave up 4 bases, with 10 bases separating them. This CDR3 reads CASSMDRTYNEQFF. The CDR3 DNA reads as TGTGCCAGTAGTATGGACCGGACGTACAATGAGCAGTTCTTC.

Details on this clonotype: The missing conserved phenylalanine or tryptophan at the end of this CDR3 makes a read error likely. The J gene is TRBJ2-5, the V gene TRBV11-2; 7 bases line up with TRBD2. CDR1 SGHAT and CDR2 FQNNGV come from the germline V gene. The CDR3 consists of 15 residues. The V gene end was trimmed by 5 bases and the J gene end by 2 bases; junction bases not matched to a gene: 8. The CDR3, as DNA: TGTGCCAGCAGCCCGTTGACTAGCTTACAAGAGACCCAGTACATC. It yields the protein CASSPLTSLQETQYI.

This clonotype was observed at least ten times. The genes are TRBV7-9 and TRBJ2-3; 10 nucleotides match TRBD2. Germline CDR1 SEHNR, CDR2 FQNEAQ (reference sequence). Losses at the gene ends were 5 bases for V and 3 bases for J; bases not matched to a gene: 11. The CDR3 has 17 amino acids. The CDR3 nucleotides are TGTGCCAGCAGCCCCGCCCTAGCGGGAGTTGCGACAGATACGCAGTATTTT. Protein product: CASSPALAGVATDTQYF. The variable domain in full, with the rest retrieved from reference TRBV7-9 and TRBJ2-3, is DTGVSQNPRHKITKRGQNVTFRCDPISEHNRLYWYRQTLGQGPEFLTYFQNEAQLEKSRLLSDRFSAERPKGSFSTLEIQRTEQGDSAMYLCASSPALAGVATDTQYFGPGTRLTVL.

The sample holds a few counts of this clonotype. J is TRBJ2-1 and V is TRBV4-3, with TRBD2 identical over 11 bases. Per the germline V gene, CDR1 is LGHNA and CDR2 is YSLEER. The length of the CDR3 is 16 residues. J gave up 8 bases and V 1 base, and 7 bases lay outside the gene matches. CDR3 amino acids: CASSQGGSGRADEQFF. The CDR3 DNA reads as TGCGCCAGCAGCCAAGGGGGTAGCGGGAGGGCCGATGAGCAGTTCTTC.

This clonotype was found a few times. J is TRBJ2-7 and V is TRBV9, with 7 bases that match TRBD1. The CDR3 consists of 15 residues. After removal of 0 bases from V and 6 bases from J, the junction contained 9 bases not matched to a gene. Germline V lookup: CDR1 SGDLS, CDR2 YYNGEE. The CDR3 loop reads CASSVAGQITSEQYF. The CDR3 DNA reads TGTGCCAGCAGCGTAGCGGGACAGATAACCAGCGAGCAGTACTTC.

In this sample, this clonotype turned up a few times. The V and J genes are TRBV7-2 and TRBJ2-1; D is ambiguous. Trimming pared 5 bases from V and 12 bases from J, leaving 11 bases between. The CDR3 is 11 amino acids. Germline-derived CDR1 and CDR2 are SGHTA and FQGNSA. Written as DNA, the CDR3 is TGTGCCAGCAGCCCCGCTACAAGGCAGTTCTTC. It codes for CASSPATRQFF.

This clonotype was recorded at least ten times. The chain couples TRBV12-3 or TRBV12-4 to TRBJ2-4; TRBD1 matches at 7 bases. This CDR3 contains 13 residues. Trimming cost V 3 bases and J 10 bases; bases outside gene matches: 6. DNA of the CDR3: TGTGCCAGCAGTTTCCGAGGGGGCGGAATTCAGTACTTC. Its protein is CASSFRGGGIQYF.

This clonotype was detected ten times or more. V gene TRBV11-2 combines with J gene TRBJ2-6, with D perhaps TRBD1 or TRBD2 (6 bases each). The CDR3 has 17 amino acids. V lost 1 base and J lost 0, with 10 bases in between. Germline assignment: CDR1 SGHAT and CDR2 FQNNGV. Here the CDR3 reads CASSLGGGRSGANVLTF. CDR3 DNA sequence: TGTGCCAGCAGCTTAGGAGGGGGGCGCTCTGGGGCCAACGTCCTGACTTTC.

Many counts were recorded for this clonotype. V is TRBV25-1 and J is TRBJ1-1; no clear D gene. Trimming pared 3 bases from V and 6 bases from J, leaving 8 bases between. CDR1 and CDR2 from the germline V gene are MGHDK and SYGVNS. This CDR3 spans 12 amino acids. The CDR3 DNA follows: TGTGCCAGCAGTGATGGGATCGCTGAAGCTTTCTTT. Protein sequence: CASSDGIAEAFF.